These 24 T cell receptor beta chains came from one sample sequenced in a study of blood T cell repertoires in COVID-19. Repertoires were generated with immunoSEQ multiplex PCR, while TCRdb's copy carries only in-frame clones and drops some. The profile shows roughly 68,000 clones, 90% to 95% of them singletons. Sequenced material: peripheral blood. The receptors here all came from a man aged 35 to 55 with COVID-19, enrolled during active disease.

V and J are TRBV27 and TRBJ1-3; the D gene is possibly TRBD1 (5 bases). Germline CDR1 is MNHEY and CDR2 is SMNVEV (reference sequence). The CDR3 contains 12 residues. V was pared by 7 bases and J by 1 base, with 5 bases between. This CDR3 reads CASKGSGNTIYF. Written as DNA, the CDR3 is TGTGCCAGCAAGGGGTCTGGAAACACCATATATTTT.

The genes are TRBV6-5 and TRBJ1-2; 7 positions agree with TRBD1. This CDR3 is 16 amino acids long. V gave up 2 bases and J gave up 4 bases; unmatched junction bases: 10. CDR1 MNHEY and CDR2 SVGAGI come from the germline V gene. The CDR3 DNA follows: TGTGCCAGCAGTTACCAAACCCAGGGGGGCGGCTATGGCTACACCTTC. It encodes CASSYQTQGGGYGYTF.

This chain links TRBV9 with TRBJ2-3; the match to TRBD1 covers 7 bases. V shed 0 bases and J 2 bases; nucleotides not matched to a gene: 6. This CDR3 has 16 amino acids. Germline-derived CDR1 and CDR2 are SGDLS and YYNGEE. CDR3 nucleotides: TGTGCCAGCAGCGTAGCGTCAGGGGGAAACACAGATACGCAGTATTTT. This sequence encodes CASSVASGGNTDTQYF.

This chain joins TRBV28 and TRBJ1-2; D is possibly TRBD1 (5 bases). The CDR3 is made up of 17 amino acids. Trimming took 5 bases from V and 8 from J, leaving 27 bases between them. CDR1 is MDHEN and CDR2 is SYDVKM in the germline V gene. The CDR3 DNA reads as TGTGCCAGCAGTCCGTACCCCCCGGATGGACGGAGGGACGGCTACACCTTC. Translation gives CASSPYPPDGRRDGYTF.

The V gene is TRBV11-3, the J gene TRBJ2-3; a weak D match, TRBD2 (6 bases). V was trimmed by 1 base and J by 0 bases, leaving 11 bases between them. Germline V lookup: CDR1 SGHNT, CDR2 YENEEA. The CDR3 spans 16 residues. The CDR3 region is CASSLGVAESTDTQYF. In DNA form, the CDR3 reads TGTGCCAGCAGCTTAGGGGTAGCGGAAAGCACAGATACGCAGTATTTT.

The V gene is TRBV7-4, the J gene TRBJ2-2, with D perhaps matching TRBD2 (6 bases). CDR3 length equals 15 residues. Germline V CDR1 and CDR2: SGHVT, SQSDAQ. Deletions cut 1 base from V and 7 bases from J, with 13 bases between. DNA of the CDR3: TGTGCCAGCAGCTTAGGACTAGTGCAAGACGGGGAGCTGTTTTTT. This encodes CASSLGLVQDGELFF.

This chain connects TRBV7-8 to TRBJ2-2, with 7 bases lining up with TRBD1. Trimming took 4 bases from V and 0 from J; bases not matched to a gene: 2. The CDR3 is 15 residues long. Germline V gives CDR1 SGHVS, CDR2 FQNEAQ. CDR3 amino acids: CASSWGQTNTGELFF. The CDR3 DNA reads as TGTGCCAGCAGCTGGGGACAGACGAACACCGGGGAGCTGTTTTTT. The full variable domain, completed using reference TRBV7-8 and TRBJ2-2, is GAGVSQSPRYKVAKRGQDVALRCDPISGHVSLFWYQQALGQGPEFLTYFQNEAQLDKSGLPSDRFFAERPEGSVSTLKIQRTQQEDSAVYLCASSWGQTNTGELFFGEGSRLTVL.

The chain carries TRBV29-1 and TRBJ2-5; 9 bases are a match to TRBD1. V shed 6 bases, J shed 3 bases, and the junction held 2 bases outside the gene matches. Germline CDR1 SQVTM, CDR2 ANQGSEA. This CDR3 comprises 12 residues. The CDR3 sequence is CSVRTGEETQYF. CDR3 coding DNA: TGCAGCGTCCGGACAGGGGAAGAGACCCAGTACTTC.

The V and J genes are TRBV5-1 and TRBJ2-5, with TRBD2 matching over 8 bases. Losses at the gene ends were 5 bases for V and 1 base for J; bases not matched to a gene: 4. The CDR3 contains 14 residues. Germline CDR1 reads SGHRS; CDR2 reads YFSETQ. CDR3 nucleotides: TGCGCCAGCAGATTCGGACTAGCCCAAGAGACCCAGTACTTC. This sequence encodes CASRFGLAQETQYF.

The chain links TRBV6-2 or TRBV6-3 to TRBJ2-4, with 7 bases lining up with TRBD2. Losses at the gene ends were 6 bases for V and 0 bases for J; bases not matched to a gene: 5. Per the germline V gene, CDR1 is MNHEY and CDR2 is SVGEGT. This CDR3 is built from 15 residues. DNA for the CDR3: TGTGCCAGCAGCTCGAGCGGGGCAGCCAAAAACATTCAGTACTTC. Translating it yields CASSSSGAAKNIQYF.

The chain joins TRBV9 to TRBJ1-4, with D tentatively TRBD1 (6 bases). Germline V gives CDR1 SGDLS, CDR2 YYNGEE. V lost 3 bases to trimming and J lost 12 bases, with 9 bases between them. The CDR3 is made up of 11 amino acids. CDR3 sequence (DNA): TGTGCCAGCAGCGCCGAGGGGGAACTGTTTTTT. Translating gives CASSAEGELFF.

The chain joins TRBV12-3 or TRBV12-4 to TRBJ1-1; D is unclear. V was cut by 7 bases and J by 9 bases, with 18 bases left in between. The CDR3 has 13 residues. The CDR3 DNA is TGTGCCAGCACCTCTGCTGGCACGAATAAAGCTTTCTTT. Translation: CASTSAGTNKAFF.

The V and J genes are TRBV5-1 and TRBJ1-5; tentatively, D is TRBD1 (6 bases). Trimming left V 0 bases short and J 7 bases short, with 14 bases between. From germline, CDR1 is SGHRS and CDR2 YFSETQ. CDR3 length equals 15 residues. Written as DNA, the CDR3 is TGCGCCAGCAGCTTGGATACAGGGCCGGGACAGCCCCAGCATTTT. As protein: CASSLDTGPGQPQHF.

The chain is built from TRBV6-4 and TRBJ2-3; 10 nucleotides agree with TRBD2. The V segment lost 2 bases and the J segment 9 bases; nucleotides outside the gene matches: 5. The CDR3 covers 14 residues. Germline CDR1 is MRHNA and CDR2 is SNTAGT. CDR3 in amino acids: CASSDASSGGTQYF. CDR3 DNA sequence: TGTGCCAGCAGTGACGCCTCTAGCGGGGGAACGCAGTATTTT.

CDR3 residues: CASSPGRAPSSYEQYF. CDR3 coding DNA: TGTGCCAGCAGTCCCGGGAGGGCACCGAGCTCCTACGAGCAGTACTTC. V usage is TRBV27 and J usage is TRBJ2-7; 8 nucleotides match TRBD2. Per germline, CDR1 MNHEY and CDR2 SMNVEV (reference sequence). The junction had 9 bases not matched to a gene; V was cut back by 5 bases and J by 0 bases. This CDR3 spans 16 amino acids.

This clone appeared a few times. CDR3 sequence reads: CASSSGTGGSRGYTF. The CDR3, as DNA: TGCGCCAGCAGCTCCGGGACAGGGGGTTCTAGAGGCTACACCTTC. This chain joins TRBV4-1 and TRBJ1-2; 11 bases are a match to TRBD1. The germline V gene encodes CDR1 MGHRA and CDR2 YSYEKL. This CDR3 region has 15 residues. With 5 bases clipped from V and 8 bases from J, the junction kept 10 bases outside the gene matches.

The chain carries TRBV4-1 and TRBJ2-2; D gene unclear. Germline V lookup: CDR1 MGHRA, CDR2 YSYEKL. The CDR3 sequence is 14 residues long. V lost 3 bases, J lost 3 bases, and 8 bases lay in between. CDR3: CASSHRRDTGELFF. CDR3 bases: TGCGCCAGCAGCCATCGCCGGGACACCGGGGAGCTGTTTTTT.

The chain is built from TRBV11-3 and TRBJ1-1; 7 bases line up with TRBD1. CDR3 length: 16 residues. Germline CDR1 and CDR2: SGHNT and YENEEA. V gave up 6 bases and J gave up 7 bases; unmatched junction bases: 17. The CDR3 loop reads CASRPKTGTYFGEAFF. CDR3 nucleotide sequence: TGTGCCAGCAGACCTAAGACAGGGACCTATTTCGGTGAAGCTTTCTTT.

This rearrangement joins TRBV3-1 (or the pseudogene TRBV3-2) to TRBJ2-4; the match to TRBD2 covers 9 bases. Losses at the gene ends were 4 bases for V and 9 bases for J; bases not matched to a gene: 10. Germline V gene sequence: CDR1 LGHDT, CDR2 YNNKEL (reference sequence). The CDR3 consists of 15 residues. CDR3 amino acids: CASSRGGGAEGIQYF. The CDR3 region has the DNA TGTGCCAGCAGCCGAGGCGGGGGGGCGGAGGGCATTCAGTACTTC.

The rearrangement joins TRBV5-4 to TRBJ2-3; TRBD2 is a possible D gene (6 bases). The germline CDR1 and CDR2 sequences are SGHNT and YYREEE (reference sequence). This CDR3 has 16 residues. Trimming took 2 bases from V and 0 from J, leaving 13 bases between them. The CDR3 region is CASSLGTSPSTDTQYF. CDR3 coding DNA: TGTGCCAGCAGCTTAGGAACTAGCCCTAGCACAGATACGCAGTATTTT.

The chain has TRBV29-1 and TRBJ1-4; D may be TRBD1 (6 bases). V shed 5 bases and J shed 0 bases, with 13 bases lying between them. Germline CDR1 reads SQVTM; CDR2 reads ANQGSEA. This CDR3 region has 15 residues. The CDR3 spells CSVRGDTATNEKLFF. The CDR3 DNA reads as TGCAGCGTTCGGGGGGACACAGCAACTAATGAAAAACTGTTTTTT.

The rearrangement uses TRBV2 and TRBJ2-3, with 8 nucleotides matching TRBD2. The CDR3 consists of 16 residues. In germline, CDR1 is SNHLY, CDR2 FYNNEI. Trimming removed 6 bases from V and 0 bases from J; junction bases left unmatched: 8. CDR3 nucleotide sequence: TGTGCCAGCAGGGGTGAACTAGCGGTTAGCACAGATACGCAGTATTTT. Amino acids: CASRGELAVSTDTQYF.

The chain recombines TRBV30 with TRBJ1-4; D remains unclear. CDR1 GTSNPN and CDR2 SVGIG come from the germline V gene (reference sequence). The CDR3 is 14 residues long. Trimming cost V 0 bases and J 5 bases, with 10 bases left between them. The CDR3 DNA reads as TGTGCCTGGAGTGTTCTAACGGGGAATGAAAAACTGTTTTTT. It is translated as CAWSVLTGNEKLFF.

The rearrangement uses TRBV28 and TRBJ2-5; D uncertain. There are 13 residues in the CDR3. The ends were cut back, 4 bases at V and 5 bases at J, with 11 bases in the middle. Germline values: CDR1 MDHEN, CDR2 SYDVKM. DNA of the CDR3: TGTGCCAGCAGTTCCCGAGGTCGGGAGACCCAGTACTTC. Protein sequence: CASSSRGRETQYF. The full variable domain, its missing parts supplied by reference TRBV28 and TRBJ2-5, is DVKVTQSSRYLVKRTGEKVFLECVQDMDHENMFWYRQDPGLGLRLIYFSYDVKMKEKGDIPEGYSVSREKKERFSLILESASTNQTSMYLCASSSRGRETQYFGPGTRLLVL.